One and the same sample provided the 25 T cell receptor beta chains below, sequenced in a study of cytomegalovirus exposure and HLA in healthy donors. The PCR had 60 Vbeta and 13 Jbeta primers. Libraries were prepared by immunoSEQ multiplex PCR; TCRdb keeps only in-frame clonotypes and omits some of them. Here the sample spans approximately 150,000 clones, around 77% being singletons. The sequencing input was PBMCs. The receptors derive from a woman aged 60-75 years in good health and CMV-seronegative.

A few counts support this clone. J is TRBJ2-3 and V is TRBV7-3, with 10 bases identical to TRBD2. This CDR3 contains 18 residues. Germline V lookup: CDR1 SGHTA, CDR2 FQGTGA. V lost 2 bases and J lost 2; bases outside the gene matches: 10. CDR3 in amino acids: CASSLEAASGRATDTQYF. The CDR3 nucleotides read TGTGCCAGCAGCTTAGAGGCGGCCAGCGGGAGGGCCACAGATACGCAGTATTTT.

The chain joins TRBV6-1 to TRBJ2-1, with D possibly TRBD1 on 5 matching bases. Germline CDR1 is MNHNS and CDR2 is SASEGT. V shed 5 bases and J shed 6 bases, with 8 bases lying between them. The CDR3 runs to 12 residues. CDR3 coding DNA: TGTGCCAGCAGTTTAACAGGCAATGAGCAGTTCTTC. Translated, it gives CASSLTGNEQFF.

The chain recombines TRBV15 with TRBJ1-2; the D gene is possibly TRBD1 (6 bases). Germline V CDR1 and CDR2: LNHNV, YYDKDF (reference sequence). CDR3 length: 15 residues. With 1 base removed from V and 4 bases from J, the gap between germline ends came to 13 bases. DNA for the CDR3: TGTGCCACCAGCAGAGTGAGGGACAACCCCTATGGCTACACCTTC. Residues: CATSRVRDNPYGYTF. The full variable domain, its missing parts supplied by reference TRBV15 and TRBJ1-2, is DAMVIQNPRYQVTQFGKPVTLSCSQTLNHNVMYWYQQKSSQAPKLLFHYYDKDFNNEADTPDNFQSRRPNTSFCFLDIRSPGLGDTAMYLCATSRVRDNPYGYTFGSGTRLTVV.

The rearrangement links TRBV15 to TRBJ2-3; the D is unclear. The germline V gene has CDR1 LNHNV and CDR2 YYDKDF (reference sequence). The CDR3 is made up of 12 amino acids. The ends were cut back, 1 base at V and 3 bases at J, with 2 bases in the middle. For the CDR3, the DNA is TGTGCCACCAGCAGAGCAACAGATACGCAGTATTTT. Protein sequence: CATSRATDTQYF.

This sequence joins TRBV6-4 and TRBJ2-1, with TRBD1 matching over 8 bases. This CDR3 has 19 amino acids. J lost 5 bases, V lost 6 bases, and 21 bases had no gene match. Germline V lookup: CDR1 MRHNA, CDR2 SNTAGT. DNA of the CDR3: TGTGCCAGCAGAAAACGTCCCTTTGGGGACAGGAGTGGGGACAATGAGCAGTTCTTC. Residues: CASRKRPFGDRSGDNEQFF.

This clone came up a few times. The chain uses TRBV7-8 and TRBJ1-2; D not resolved. Germline V gene sequence: CDR1 SGHVS, CDR2 FQNEAQ. This CDR3 is 14 amino acids long. The V end lost 5 bases, the J end lost 3 bases, and 13 bases lay between the germline ends. The CDR3 DNA sequence: TGTGCCAGCAGCCCCCGGAGCACCCACTATGGCTACACCTTC. Its translation is CASSPRSTHYGYTF.

The CDR3 bases are TGTGCCAGCAGGGCAGGGAAGTTCACAGATACGCAGTATTTT. Protein product: CASRAGKFTDTQYF. The gene calls are TRBV28 and TRBJ2-3; a weak D match, TRBD1 (5 bases). Germline-derived CDR1 and CDR2 are MDHEN and SYDVKM. The CDR3 consists of 14 residues. Trimming removed 6 bases at V and 2 bases at J, with 12 bases between.

The genes are TRBV6-6 and TRBJ2-7; D not resolved. V lost 7 bases, J lost 5 bases, and 15 bases lay in between. Germline lookup yields CDR1 MNHNY and CDR2 SVGAGI (reference sequence). The CDR3 is made up of 13 amino acids. CDR3 DNA sequence: TGTGCCAGCACCTACGATTCCGTGAACGAGCAGTACTTC. Amino acids: CASTYDSVNEQYF.

This clone occurred once. This chain links TRBV27 with TRBJ2-5, with D possibly being TRBD2 (6 bases). The J call is in doubt because the DNA end fits TRBJ2-7 better. Germline loops: CDR1 MNHEY, CDR2 SMNVEV (reference sequence). The CDR3 contains 14 residues. The CDR3 region is CASSLSSGNYEQYF. Here the CDR3 DNA reads TGTGCCAGCAGTTTATCTAGCGGAAACTACGAGCAGTACTTC.

The J gene is TRBJ2-5, the V gene TRBV6-5; possibly TRBD1 for D (6 bases). There are 16 residues in the CDR3. The germline gives CDR1 MNHEY, CDR2 SVGAGI. The V end was cut by 0 bases, the J end by 7 bases, with 18 bases between. In DNA, the CDR3 is TGTGCCAGCAGTTACTCGAATTTCCGCAGGGGCGGGACCCAGTACTTC. It is translated as CASSYSNFRRGGTQYF.

This clone showed up just a few times. For the CDR3, the DNA is TGCGCCAGCAGCAGCCGACAGGGGCTTACCTACGAGCAGTACTTC. Translating gives CASSSRQGLTYEQYF. The rearrangement uses TRBV5-1 and TRBJ2-7; 8 positions match TRBD1. V was clipped by 4 bases and J by 2 bases; unmatched bases: 8. CDR1 and CDR2 (germline): SGHRS, YFSETQ. This CDR3 has 15 amino acids.

The rearrangement joins TRBV9 to TRBJ2-1, with D possibly being TRBD2 (6 bases). The CDR3 contains 14 residues. V was cut by 4 bases and J by 4 bases, with 12 bases left in between. From germline, CDR1 is SGDLS and CDR2 YYNGEE. In nucleotides, the CDR3 is TGTGCCAGCAGCCGCCGGGAGATTTACAATGAGCAGTTCTTC. Encoded protein: CASSRREIYNEQFF. Together with reference TRBV9 and TRBJ2-1, the CDR3 gives the full variable domain: DSGVTQTPKHLITATGQRVTLRCSPRSGDLSVYWYQQSLDQGLQFLIQYYNGEERAKGNILERFSAQQFPDLHSELNLSSLELGDSALYFCASSRREIYNEQFFGPGTRLTVL.

CDR3 sequence reads: CASAEHLNTEAFF. In DNA, the CDR3 is TGCGCCAGCGCTGAGCACCTGAACACTGAAGCTTTCTTT. The chain employs TRBV10-1 and TRBJ1-1; no definite D call. Trimming took 8 bases from V and 0 from J, leaving 10 bases between them. In germline, CDR1 is WNHNN, CDR2 SYGVQD (reference sequence). The CDR3 length is 13 residues.

The V and J genes are TRBV30 and TRBJ2-4; TRBD2 aligns across 8 bases. In germline, CDR1 is GTSNPN, CDR2 SVGIG (reference sequence). V was pared by 1 base and J by 0 bases, with 8 bases of the junction left unmatched. The CDR3 runs to 17 residues. In DNA form, the CDR3 reads TGTGCCTGGAGTGGGTCCATCGGGGGGGCAGCCAAAAACATTCAGTACTTC. This translates into CAWSGSIGGAAKNIQYF.

The rearrangement joins TRBV15 to TRBJ2-6, with TRBD1 matching over 11 bases. Per germline, CDR1 LNHNV and CDR2 YYDKDF (reference sequence). The CDR3 length is 20 residues. V was pared by 5 bases and J by 0 bases, with 12 bases of the junction left unmatched. The CDR3 reads CATSARGRDRGSSGANVLTF. DNA of the CDR3: TGTGCCACCAGCGCACGGGGGCGGGACAGGGGGAGCTCTGGGGCCAACGTCCTGACTTTC.

The J gene is TRBJ2-7, the V gene TRBV5-1; 9 nucleotides align to TRBD2. The CDR3 sequence is 16 residues long. Germline CDR1 and CDR2: SGHRS and YFSETQ. Trimming at V came to 0 bases and at J to 1 base, leaving 5 bases not matched to a gene. The CDR3: CASSLAVAGGSYEQYF. CDR3 nucleotides: TGCGCCAGCAGCTTGGCCGTCGCGGGGGGGTCCTACGAGCAGTACTTC.

This sequence joins TRBV2 and TRBJ1-4; D is unresolved. Trimming took 5 bases from V and 8 from J, leaving 21 bases between them. CDR1 is SNHLY and CDR2 is FYNNEI in the germline V gene. CDR3 size: 16 residues. The CDR3 sequence is CASSRLGREETEKLFF. The CDR3 bases are TGTGCCAGCAGTCGTTTAGGGAGAGAAGAAACGGAAAAACTGTTTTTT. The full variable domain, completed using reference TRBV2 and TRBJ1-4, is EPEVTQTPSHQVTQMGQEVILRCVPISNHLYFYWYRQILGQKVEFLVSFYNNEISEKSEIFDDQFSVERPDGSNFTLKIRSTKLEDSAMYFCASSRLGREETEKLFFGSGTQLSVL.

This clone came up a few times. V and J are TRBV5-1 and TRBJ2-7; D is perhaps TRBD2 (6 bases). Germline lookup yields CDR1 SGHRS and CDR2 YFSETQ. CDR3 length: 14 residues. Deletions cut 4 bases from V and 3 bases from J, with 14 bases between. For the CDR3, the DNA is TGCGCCAGCAGCCCGGGACTTACGAACTACGAGCAGTACTTC. Translation gives CASSPGLTNYEQYF.

The chain uses TRBV28 and TRBJ2-7, with TRBD1 matching over 8 bases. With 6 bases clipped from V and 2 bases from J, the junction kept 6 bases outside the gene matches. The germline CDR1 and CDR2 sequences are MDHEN and SYDVKM. The CDR3 covers 14 residues. The CDR3 here is CASRSQGVPYEQYF. The CDR3 DNA sequence: TGTGCCAGCAGATCACAGGGGGTCCCCTACGAGCAGTACTTC. Full variable domain (rest looked up from reference TRBV28 and TRBJ2-7): DVKVTQSSRYLVKRTGEKVFLECVQDMDHENMFWYRQDPGLGLRLIYFSYDVKMKEKGDIPEGYSVSREKKERFSLILESASTNQTSMYLCASRSQGVPYEQYFGPGTRLTVT.

This chain links TRBV14 with TRBJ1-2; TRBD1 aligns across 8 bases. The CDR3 covers 16 residues. Germline values: CDR1 SGHDN, CDR2 FVKESK. The trim removed 0 bases at V and 1 base at J, leaving 4 bases unmatched. CDR3: CASSQDPGGSNYGYTF. The CDR3 region has the DNA TGTGCCAGCAGCCAAGATCCAGGGGGCAGTAACTATGGCTACACCTTC.

This clone was picked up one time. The chain links TRBV19 to TRBJ2-1; a weak D match, TRBD2 (5 bases). Deletions cut 3 bases from V and 9 bases from J, with 9 bases between. This CDR3 spans 12 amino acids. CDR1 and CDR2 (germline): LNHDA, SQIVND (reference sequence). The CDR3 region has the DNA TGTGCCAGTAGTATCCTAGCCGGTGAGCAGTTCTTC. Residues: CASSILAGEQFF.

CDR3 in amino acids: CARTGTGLTDTQYF. The CDR3 DNA follows: TGTGCCCGGACCGGGACAGGGCTCACAGATACGCAGTATTTT. This sequence joins TRBV30 and TRBJ2-3; 9 positions agree with TRBD1. Germline V gene sequence: CDR1 GTSNPN, CDR2 SVGIG (reference sequence). V shed 8 bases, J shed 2 bases, and the junction held 8 bases outside the gene matches. The CDR3 is made up of 14 amino acids.

CDR3 in amino acids: CASSFPRQGGNEKLFF. The CDR3 DNA is TGTGCCAGCAGTTTCCCCAGACAGGGAGGAAATGAAAAACTGTTTTTT. The V and J genes are TRBV28 and TRBJ1-4; 7 positions match TRBD1. Germline V lookup: CDR1 MDHEN, CDR2 SYDVKM. This CDR3 has 16 amino acids. V lost 3 bases, J lost 5 bases, and 9 bases stayed unmatched.

This rearrangement joins TRBV7-8 to TRBJ2-5, with 16 bases fitting TRBD2. CDR1 is SGHVS and CDR2 is FQNEAQ in the germline V gene. V lost 6 bases to trimming and J lost 5 bases; unmatched junction nucleotides: 6. CDR3 size: 16 residues. In nucleotides, the CDR3 is TGTGCCAGCAGACCCCTGGGACTAGCGGGAGGGGAGACCCAGTACTTC. Translated: CASRPLGLAGGETQYF.

The chain is built from TRBV6-1 and TRBJ1-2; D might be TRBD1 (6 bases). The CDR3 has 13 amino acids. Deletions cut 4 bases from V and 5 bases from J, with 11 bases between. Per germline, CDR1 MNHNS and CDR2 SASEGT. The CDR3 DNA is TGTGCCAGCAGTGGTCCCGGGACATATGGCTACACCTTC. Translating gives CASSGPGTYGYTF.